This TCR beta chain was captured in a study of control samples from healthy donors and cancer patients. Repertoires were generated with immunoSEQ multiplex PCR, while TCRdb's copy carries only in-frame clones and drops some. The profile covers about 100,000 clones, with less than 90% appearing a single time and 18% taken by the ten largest. The length of the CDR3 is 11 residues. Trimming took 4 bases from V and 4 from J, leaving 4 bases between them. Sequenced sample: blood. V usage is TRBV12-3 or TRBV12-4 and J usage is TRBJ1-1, with unresolved D. This clonotype was obtained from a woman aged 50 to 60 in good health. The CDR3 is CASSWATEAFF. The CDR3 nucleotides are TGTGCCAGCAGTTGGGCCACTGAAGCTTTCTTT.